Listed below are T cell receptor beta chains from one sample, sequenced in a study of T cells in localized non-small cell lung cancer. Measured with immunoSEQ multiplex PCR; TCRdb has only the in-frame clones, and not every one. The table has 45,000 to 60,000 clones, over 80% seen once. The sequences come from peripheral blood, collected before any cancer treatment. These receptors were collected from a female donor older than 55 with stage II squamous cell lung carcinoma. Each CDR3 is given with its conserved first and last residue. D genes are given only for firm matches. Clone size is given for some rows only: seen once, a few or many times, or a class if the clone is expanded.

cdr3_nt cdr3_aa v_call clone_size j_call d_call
TGTGCCAGCAGCCGCCTTGGACAAATGAACACTGAAGCTTTCTTT CASSRLGQMNTEAFF TRBV6-5 - TRBJ1-1 -
TGTGCCAGTAGTCCTCCGGGACAGGGGGGAGGAAACAATCAGCCCCAGCATTTT CASSPPGQGGGNNQPQHF TRBV19 - TRBJ1-5 TRBD1
TGTGCCAGCAGTTACTCGATCGCCCATAATTCACCCCTCCACTTT CASSYSIAHNSPLHF TRBV6-5 - TRBJ1-6 -
TGTGCCAGCAGCAAGGGACACAGCTACGAGCAGTACTTC CASSKGHSYEQYF TRBV7-2 once TRBJ2-7 -
TGTGCCAGCAGCTTAATGGCCCAGGGGATAGATACGCAGTATTTT CASSLMAQGIDTQYF TRBV7-3 - TRBJ2-3 -
TGTGCCACCAGCAGTCTCCGCGGGACAGGGATCGCGAGCTATGGCTACACCTTC CATSSLRGTGIASYGYTF TRBV15 once TRBJ1-2 TRBD1
TGTGCCTGGAGTGACCGGATCGCAGGGTACCAAGAGACCCAGTACTTC CAWSDRIAGYQETQYF TRBV30 - TRBJ2-5 -
TGTGCCAGCAGCCTATTAGGGCGTTCACCCCTCCACTTT CASSLLGRSPLHF TRBV14 - TRBJ1-6 -
TGCGCCAGCAGCTTGGGGGGGACAGGACAAGACAAAGGCGGCTACACCTTC CASSLGGTGQDKGGYTF TRBV5-1 - TRBJ1-2 TRBD1
TGCGCCAGCAGCCATGACAGGGTGGGCTCCTACGAGCAGTACTTC CASSHDRVGSYEQYF TRBV4-3 - TRBJ2-7 TRBD1
TGTGCCAGCAGCGTAATAGCGGGGGCCTACGATACGCAGTATTTT CASSVIAGAYDTQYF TRBV9 - TRBJ2-3 TRBD2
TGTGCCTGGAGTGGACAGCCAACCTATGGCTACACCTTC CAWSGQPTYGYTF TRBV30 - TRBJ1-2 -
TGTGCCAGCAGGGACAGGGGGAGGATCGGGGAGCTGTTTTTT CASRDRGRIGELFF TRBV5-4 - TRBJ2-2 TRBD1
TGTGCCATCAGTGGGTTCTTAGCGGGGGCCGACTACGAGCAGTACTTC CAISGFLAGADYEQYF TRBV10-3 medium-sized TRBJ2-7 TRBD2
TGTGCCGGGCTTTCCGGGGGTGGTACTAATGAAAAACTGTTTTTT CAGLSGGGTNEKLFF TRBV2 - TRBJ1-4 -
TGTGCCAGCAGCTTAGGGGGGCGCGGAGAGACCCAGTACTTC CASSLGGRGETQYF TRBV7-7 once TRBJ2-5 -
TGTGCCAGCAGCGCCCTAGCGGGGATTAGCACAGATACGCAGTATTTT CASSALAGISTDTQYF TRBV7-2 - TRBJ2-3 TRBD2
TGTGCCAGCTCCCGGCTAGCGGGGGGGCCCCATGAGCAGTTCTTC CASSRLAGGPHEQFF TRBV6-6 - TRBJ2-1 TRBD2
TGCGCCAGCAGTGAATCAGGCAGGGAAGGACAGCCCCAGCATTTT CASSESGREGQPQHF TRBV10-2 - TRBJ1-5 -
TGTGCCAGCAGTCTTTCTAGCGGGGGGGCCGAGACCCAGTACTTC CASSLSSGGAETQYF TRBV7-3 - TRBJ2-5 TRBD2
TGTGCCAGCAGCTCCCGGGGCAGGGAAGGGTCACCCCTCCACTTT CASSSRGREGSPLHF TRBV11-2 - TRBJ1-6 -
TGCGCCAGCAGCTTGGGTCCGGGAACCGGCGGTTCACCCCTCCACTTT CASSLGPGTGGSPLHF TRBV5-1 - TRBJ1-6 -
TGTGCCTGGGGCCGACAGGGGGGCACCGGGGAGCTGTTTTTT CAWGRQGGTGELFF TRBV30 - TRBJ2-2 TRBD1
TGTGCCTGGAGTACCCCGACAGGGGGCGTTGAAAAACTGTTTTTT CAWSTPTGGVEKLFF TRBV30 - TRBJ1-4 TRBD1
TGTGCCAGCTCAACCTTAGGACAGGGGACCCTGACCACTGAAGCTTTCTTT CASSTLGQGTLTTEAFF TRBV18 - TRBJ1-1 TRBD1
TGTGCCAGCAGTTCCGGGACGCGGGGCTACACCTTC CASSSGTRGYTF TRBV7-9 - TRBJ1-2 -
TGTGCCAGCAGTGAAGAGGCCAGGGACACAGATACGCAGTATTTT CASSEEARDTDTQYF TRBV2 - TRBJ2-3 -
TGTGCCAGCAGTCGCCTTGTGCAGCCCCAGCATTTT CASSRLVQPQHF TRBV2 - TRBJ1-5 -
TGTGCTAGCGAACAGGGCTACAATCAGCCCCAGCATTTT CASEQGYNQPQHF TRBV12-5 - TRBJ1-5 -
TGTGCCAGCAGCTTAAGCGGGGAGCTGTTTTTT CASSLSGELFF TRBV5-6 - TRBJ2-2 -
TGTGCCAGCAGCTTGGGACAGAATAACTTCTACGAGCAGTACTTC CASSLGQNNFYEQYF TRBV7-2 few TRBJ2-7 TRBD1
TGTGCCAGTAGTTCAAGCTGGTCGACAGGGGCGAGGTATGGCTACACCTTC CASSSSWSTGARYGYTF TRBV19 - TRBJ1-2 TRBD1
TGTGCCTGGAGTGGCGGGTTCTACGAGCAGTACTTC CAWSGGFYEQYF TRBV30 - TRBJ2-7 -
TGTGCCATCAGTGAGATCAAGGGCTCTGGCTACACCTTC CAISEIKGSGYTF TRBV10-3 once TRBJ1-2 -
TGTGCCAGCAGGTCCTCGGGACAGAGTAATGAAAAACTGTTTTTT CASRSSGQSNEKLFF TRBV6-5 once TRBJ1-4 TRBD1
TGTGCCAGCAGCCAGAGCCGGGCCACGAACACTGAAGCTTTCTTT CASSQSRATNTEAFF TRBV7-2 - TRBJ1-1 -
TGCGCCAGCAGCTTGGGGCCGGGGAATGAAAAACTGTTTTTT CASSLGPGNEKLFF TRBV5-1 - TRBJ1-4 -
TGTGCCAGCAGCCGAGGACAGGTGGGCACAGATACGCAGTATTTT CASSRGQVGTDTQYF TRBV5-6 - TRBJ2-3 TRBD1
TGTGCTAGCAGCTTAAAAGCGGGGCGGGACAATGAGCAGTTCTTC CASSLKAGRDNEQFF TRBV7-7 - TRBJ2-1 TRBD2
TGTGCCAGTAGTATTGGGATTACCAGCCCGTACGAGCAGTACTTC CASSIGITSPYEQYF TRBV19 - TRBJ2-7 -
TGTGCCAGCAGCTCTGACTTCGACACTGAAGCTTTCTTT CASSSDFDTEAFF TRBV7-9 - TRBJ1-1 -
TGCAGTGGGGCGAAAGAGACCCAGTACTTC CSGAKETQYF TRBV20-1 - TRBJ2-5 -
TGTGCCAGCAGTGCGGCCGCCAGCGCCATCCACTTT CASSAAASAIHF TRBV2 few TRBJ1-6 -
TGTGCCATCAGAGAGGGGGCGTGGGGCACTGAAGCTTTCTTT CAIREGAWGTEAFF TRBV10-3 few TRBJ1-1 TRBD1
TGTGCCAGTAGAAAGGGGCCCGCTACGAATCAGCCCCAGCATTTT CASRKGPATNQPQHF TRBV19 - TRBJ1-5 -
TGTGCCAGCTCACCAGGTCTGGGAGGAGCCTCACAGGGGGGATTCACTGAAGCTTTCTTT CASSPGLGGASQGGFTEAFF TRBV18 - TRBJ1-1 TRBD1
TGTGCCAGCAGCTTAGAACTAGCGGGGGCCCGTGGCTACGAGCAGTACTTC CASSLELAGARGYEQYF TRBV11-2 - TRBJ2-7 TRBD2